The next 3 T cell receptor beta chains were all read from a single sample in a study of multiple sclerosis patients with progressive multifocal leukoencephalopathy (dated by TCRdb to between 2018 and 2020). The time point label corresponds to: time of PML onset. Taken with the paper, the label for treatment or condition translates to: on natalizumab therapy at sampling. Library construction relied on the immunoSEQ multiplex PCR assay. TCRdb re-hosts the immuneACCESS table, in-frame sequences only. Its copies lack some clones; in the studies checked, an unresolved V gene accounts for under half of them, and the cause for the rest is not known. The sample profile shows about 30,000 clones; around 85% of them were found once. 9.5% to 15% of the sample is taken by the ten largest. The material sequenced was PBMCs, taken from a patient treated with natalizumab. The receptors were gathered from a woman in her thirties with progressive multifocal leukoencephalopathy.

The genes are TRBV12-5 and TRBJ2-2; D remains ambiguous. The V and J ends lost 6 bases and 0 bases respectively, with 5 bases between them. Germline V gene sequence: CDR1 LGHNT, CDR2 FRNRAP. The length of the CDR3 is 13 residues. CDR3 DNA: TGTGCTAGTGGACATTCGAACACCGGGGAGCTGTTTTTT. It translates to CASGHSNTGELFF.

The CDR3 loop reads CASSPPGLGYEQYF. Here the CDR3 DNA reads TGTGCCAGCAGTCCCCCAGGGCTTGGCTACGAGCAGTACTTC. The gene calls are TRBV6-5 and TRBJ2-7; TRBD1 might be the D (5 bases). Per germline, CDR1 MNHEY and CDR2 SVGAGI. This CDR3 region has 14 residues. Trimming took 5 bases from V and 3 from J, leaving 14 bases between them.

The DNA for the CDR3 is TGTGCCAGCAGCTTAGAGGGCGTCTCCTACGAGCAGTACTTC. Its translation: CASSLEGVSYEQYF. The chain links TRBV7-8 to TRBJ2-7; D is undetermined. The CDR3 totals 14 residues. Deletions cut 1 base from V and 0 bases from J, with 7 bases between. Germline CDR1 reads SGHVS; CDR2 reads FQNEAQ.